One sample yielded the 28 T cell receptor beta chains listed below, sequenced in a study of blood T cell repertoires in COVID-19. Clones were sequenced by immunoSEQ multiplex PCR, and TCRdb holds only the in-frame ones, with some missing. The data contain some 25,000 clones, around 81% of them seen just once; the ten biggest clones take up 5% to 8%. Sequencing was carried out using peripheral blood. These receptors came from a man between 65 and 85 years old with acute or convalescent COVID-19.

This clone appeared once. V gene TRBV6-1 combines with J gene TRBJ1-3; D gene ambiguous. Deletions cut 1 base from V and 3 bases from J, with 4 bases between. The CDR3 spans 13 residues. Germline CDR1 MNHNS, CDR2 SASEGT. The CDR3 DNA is TGTGCCAGCAGTGAAGGGCATGGAAACACCATATATTTT. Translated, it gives CASSEGHGNTIYF.

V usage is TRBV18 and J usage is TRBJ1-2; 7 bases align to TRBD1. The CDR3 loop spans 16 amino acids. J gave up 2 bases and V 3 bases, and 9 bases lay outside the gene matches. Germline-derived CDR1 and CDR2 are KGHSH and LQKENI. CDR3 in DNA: TGTGCCAGCTCACCGGGACAGCCCCACTTCAACTATGGCTACACCTTC. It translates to CASSPGQPHFNYGYTF.

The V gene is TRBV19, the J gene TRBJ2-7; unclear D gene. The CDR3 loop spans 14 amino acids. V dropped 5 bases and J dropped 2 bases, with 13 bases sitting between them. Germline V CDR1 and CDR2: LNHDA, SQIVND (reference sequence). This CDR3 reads CASSPSSLPYEQYF. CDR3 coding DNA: TGTGCCAGTAGTCCCTCCTCACTCCCCTACGAGCAGTACTTC.

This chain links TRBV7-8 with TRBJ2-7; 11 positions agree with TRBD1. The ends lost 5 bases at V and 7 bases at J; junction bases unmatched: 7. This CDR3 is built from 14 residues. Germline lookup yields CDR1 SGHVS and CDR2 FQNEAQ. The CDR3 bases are TGTGCCAGCAGCCCCGGACAGGGGGCGAGGGAGCAGTACTTC. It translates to CASSPGQGAREQYF.

In DNA, the CDR3 is TGTGCCAGCAGTCAGCGGGAGGGCCGGAATGAGCAGTTCTTC. Its translation: CASSQREGRNEQFF. The chain uses TRBV6-2 or TRBV6-3 and TRBJ2-1; TRBD2 aligns across 10 bases. The CDR3 covers 14 residues. J gave up 7 bases and V 5 bases, and 5 bases lay outside the gene matches. Germline values: CDR1 MNHEY, CDR2 SVGEGT.

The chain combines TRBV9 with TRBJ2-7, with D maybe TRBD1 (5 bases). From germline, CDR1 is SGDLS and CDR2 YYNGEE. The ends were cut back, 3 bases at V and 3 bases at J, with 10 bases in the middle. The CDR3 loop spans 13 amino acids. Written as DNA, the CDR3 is TGTGCCAGCAGCGGACAGAACTACTACGAGCAGTACTTC. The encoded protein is CASSGQNYYEQYF.

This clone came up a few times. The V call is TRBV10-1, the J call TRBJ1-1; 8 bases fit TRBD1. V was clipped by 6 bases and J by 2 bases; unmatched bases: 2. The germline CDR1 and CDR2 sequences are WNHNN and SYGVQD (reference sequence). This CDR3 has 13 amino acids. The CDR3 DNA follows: TGCGCCAGCAGAGGACAGGGAAACACTGAAGCTTTCTTT. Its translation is CASRGQGNTEAFF.

The CDR3 sequence: CASSYSYTEAFF. Here the CDR3 DNA reads TGTGCCAGCAGCTACTCATACACTGAAGCTTTCTTT. The V call is TRBV7-9, the J call TRBJ1-1; D unclear. Germline-derived CDR1 and CDR2 are SEHNR and FQNEAQ (reference sequence). The length of the CDR3 is 12 residues. V lost 4 bases, J lost 3 bases, and 6 bases lay in between. Complete variable domain (other parts from reference TRBV7-9 and TRBJ1-1): DTGVSQNPRHKITKRGQNVTFRCDPISEHNRLYWYRQTLGQGPEFLTYFQNEAQLEKSRLLSDRFSAERPKGSFSTLEIQRTEQGDSAMYLCASSYSYTEAFFGQGTRLTVV.

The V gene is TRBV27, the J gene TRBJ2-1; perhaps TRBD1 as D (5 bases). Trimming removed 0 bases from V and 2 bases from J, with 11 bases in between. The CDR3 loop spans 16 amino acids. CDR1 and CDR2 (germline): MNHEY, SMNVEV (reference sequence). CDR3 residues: CASSLSFQGAYNEQFF. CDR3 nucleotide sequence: TGTGCCAGCAGTTTATCGTTCCAGGGCGCCTACAATGAGCAGTTCTTC.

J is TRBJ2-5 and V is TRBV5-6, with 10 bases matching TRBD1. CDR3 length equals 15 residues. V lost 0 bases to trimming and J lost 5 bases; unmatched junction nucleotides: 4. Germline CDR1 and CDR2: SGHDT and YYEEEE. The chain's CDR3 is CASSLVGQGYETQYF. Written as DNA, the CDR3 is TGTGCCAGCAGCTTGGTGGGACAGGGGTATGAGACCCAGTACTTC.

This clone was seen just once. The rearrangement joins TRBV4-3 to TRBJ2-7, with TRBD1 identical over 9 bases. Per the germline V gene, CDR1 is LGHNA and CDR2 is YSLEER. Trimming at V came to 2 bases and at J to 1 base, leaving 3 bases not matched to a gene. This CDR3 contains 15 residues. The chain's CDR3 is CASSQWTGVSYEQYF. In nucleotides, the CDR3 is TGCGCCAGCAGCCAATGGACAGGGGTGTCCTACGAGCAGTACTTC.

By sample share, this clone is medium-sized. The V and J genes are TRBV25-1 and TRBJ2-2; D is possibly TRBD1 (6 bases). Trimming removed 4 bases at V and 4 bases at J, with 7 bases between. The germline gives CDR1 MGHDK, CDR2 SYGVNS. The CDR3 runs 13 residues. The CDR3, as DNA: TGTGCCAGCAGTGGGACAGCCACCGGGGAGCTGTTTTTT. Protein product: CASSGTATGELFF.

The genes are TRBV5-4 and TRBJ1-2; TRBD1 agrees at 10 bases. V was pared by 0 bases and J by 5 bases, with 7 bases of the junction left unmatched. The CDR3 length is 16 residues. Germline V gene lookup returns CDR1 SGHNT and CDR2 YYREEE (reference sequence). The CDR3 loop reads CASSLVGTGVLYGYTF. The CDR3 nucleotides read TGTGCCAGCAGCTTGGTTGGGACAGGGGTCCTGTATGGCTACACCTTC.

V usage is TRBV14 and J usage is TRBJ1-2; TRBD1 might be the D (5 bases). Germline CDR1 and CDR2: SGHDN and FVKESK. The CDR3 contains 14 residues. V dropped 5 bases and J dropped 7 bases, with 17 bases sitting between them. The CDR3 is CASSSDSGFGGYTF. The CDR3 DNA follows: TGTGCCAGCAGCAGCGACTCAGGGTTCGGTGGCTACACCTTC.

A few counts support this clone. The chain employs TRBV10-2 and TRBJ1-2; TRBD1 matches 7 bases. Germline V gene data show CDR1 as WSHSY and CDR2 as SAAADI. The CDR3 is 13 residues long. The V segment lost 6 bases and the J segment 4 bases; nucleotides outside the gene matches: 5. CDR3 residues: CASSAGQSYGYTF. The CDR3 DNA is TGCGCCAGCAGCGCGGGACAGAGCTATGGCTACACCTTC.

The CDR3 region is CASSPGTLYEQYF. For the CDR3, the DNA is TGTGCCAGTAGTCCCGGGACACTCTACGAGCAGTACTTC. The chain carries TRBV19 and TRBJ2-7; TRBD1 is a possible D gene (6 bases). Trimming took off 5 bases at V and 3 bases at J, with 11 bases between the two ends. CDR3 size: 13 residues. The V gene's germline CDR1 is LNHDA and CDR2 SQIVND (reference sequence).

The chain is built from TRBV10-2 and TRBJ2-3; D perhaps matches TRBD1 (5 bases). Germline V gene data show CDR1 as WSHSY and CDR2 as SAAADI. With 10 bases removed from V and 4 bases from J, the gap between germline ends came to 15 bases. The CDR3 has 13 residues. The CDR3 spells CATGPEGADTQYF. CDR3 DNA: TGCGCCACCGGCCCAGAAGGGGCAGATACGCAGTATTTT.

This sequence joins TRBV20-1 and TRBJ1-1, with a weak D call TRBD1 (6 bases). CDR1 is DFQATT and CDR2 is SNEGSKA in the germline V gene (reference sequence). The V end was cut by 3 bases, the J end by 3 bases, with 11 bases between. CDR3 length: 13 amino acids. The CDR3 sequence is CSASPSGDTEAFF. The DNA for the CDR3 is TGCAGTGCTAGTCCCTCAGGGGACACTGAAGCTTTCTTT.

The CDR3 sequence is CASSQDGRPYGYTF. The CDR3 bases are TGTGCCAGCAGCCAAGATGGGCGTCCCTATGGCTACACCTTC. This rearrangement joins TRBV4-2 to TRBJ1-2; D gene ambiguous. Germline values: CDR1 LGHNA, CDR2 YNFKEQ. The CDR3 contains 14 residues. V lost 0 bases and J 4 bases, leaving 9 bases between the germline ends.

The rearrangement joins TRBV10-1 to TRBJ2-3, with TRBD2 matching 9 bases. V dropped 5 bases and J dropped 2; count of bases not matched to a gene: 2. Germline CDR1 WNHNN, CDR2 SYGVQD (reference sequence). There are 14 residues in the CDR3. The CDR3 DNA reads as TGCGCCAGCAGTTTAGCGGGAGTCACAGATACGCAGTATTTT. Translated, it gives CASSLAGVTDTQYF.

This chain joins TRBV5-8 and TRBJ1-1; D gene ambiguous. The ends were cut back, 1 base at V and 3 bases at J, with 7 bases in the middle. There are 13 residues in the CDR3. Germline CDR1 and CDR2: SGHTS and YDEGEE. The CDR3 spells CASSLSGDTEAFF. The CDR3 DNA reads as TGTGCCAGCAGCTTGTCCGGGGACACTGAAGCTTTCTTT. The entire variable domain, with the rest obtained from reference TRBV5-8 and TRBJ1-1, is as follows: EAGVTQSPTHLIKTRGQQATLRCSPISGHTSVYWYQQALGLGLQFLLWYDEGEERNRGNFPPRFSGRQFPNYSSELNVNALELEDSALYLCASSLSGDTEAFFGQGTRLTVV.

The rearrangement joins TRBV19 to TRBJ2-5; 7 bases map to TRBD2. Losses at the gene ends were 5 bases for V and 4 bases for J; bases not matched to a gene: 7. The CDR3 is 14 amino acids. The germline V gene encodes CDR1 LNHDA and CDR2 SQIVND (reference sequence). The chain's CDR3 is CASSPTSRAETQYF. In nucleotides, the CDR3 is TGTGCCAGTAGTCCGACTAGCAGGGCAGAGACCCAGTACTTC.

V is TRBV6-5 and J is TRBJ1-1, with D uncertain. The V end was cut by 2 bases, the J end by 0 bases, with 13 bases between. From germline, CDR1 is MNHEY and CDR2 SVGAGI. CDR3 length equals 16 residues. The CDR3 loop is CASSYKREGMNTEAFF. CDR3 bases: TGTGCCAGCAGTTACAAAAGGGAGGGAATGAACACTGAAGCTTTCTTT.

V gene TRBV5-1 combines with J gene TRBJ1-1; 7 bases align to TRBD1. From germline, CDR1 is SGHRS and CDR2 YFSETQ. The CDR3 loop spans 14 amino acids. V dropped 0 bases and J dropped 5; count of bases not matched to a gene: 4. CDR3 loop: CASSLEGGWTEAFF. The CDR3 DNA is TGCGCCAGCAGCTTGGAAGGGGGCTGGACTGAAGCTTTCTTT.

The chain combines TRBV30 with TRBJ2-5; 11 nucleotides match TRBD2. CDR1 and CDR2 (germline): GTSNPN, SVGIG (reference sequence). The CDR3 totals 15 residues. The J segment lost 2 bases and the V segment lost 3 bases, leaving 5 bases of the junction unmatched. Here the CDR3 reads CAWRGTSGAQETQYF. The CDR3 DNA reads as TGTGCCTGGAGGGGGACTAGCGGTGCTCAAGAGACCCAGTACTTC.

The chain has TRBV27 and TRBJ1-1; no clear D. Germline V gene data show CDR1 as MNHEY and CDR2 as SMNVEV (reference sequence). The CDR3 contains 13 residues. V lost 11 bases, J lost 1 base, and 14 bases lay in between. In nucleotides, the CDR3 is TGTGCCGCTAGGAGGGCATCGAACACTGAAGCTTTCTTT. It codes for CAARRASNTEAFF.

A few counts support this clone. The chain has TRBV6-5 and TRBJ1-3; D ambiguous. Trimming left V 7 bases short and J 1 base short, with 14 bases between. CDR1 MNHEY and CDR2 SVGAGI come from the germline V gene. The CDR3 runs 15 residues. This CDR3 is CASTNRLDSGNTIYF. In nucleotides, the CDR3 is TGTGCCAGCACCAACCGACTCGATTCTGGAAACACCATATATTTT.

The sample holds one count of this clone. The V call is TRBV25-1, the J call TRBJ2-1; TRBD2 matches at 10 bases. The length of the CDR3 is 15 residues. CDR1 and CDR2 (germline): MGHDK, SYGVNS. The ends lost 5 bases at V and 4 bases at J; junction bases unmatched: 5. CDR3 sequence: CASSPRTSGYNEQFF. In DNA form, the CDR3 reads TGTGCCAGCAGTCCCCGGACTAGCGGATACAATGAGCAGTTCTTC.